A single TCR beta chain is shown here with its context. Its antigen is currently unknown. Deletions cut 5 bases from V and 0 bases from J, with 6 bases between. The germline CDR1 and CDR2 sequences are MNHEY and SMNVEV (reference sequence). The CDR3 runs to 13 residues. The data belong to a study of cytomegalovirus exposure and HLA in healthy donors. General study points: Most sequenced TCRs were rare (though some public TCRs occurred in many donors).

Assay used: immunoSEQ multiplex PCR; TCRdb lists only in-frame clones, some missing. The sample holds fewer than 400,000 clones, more than 80% seen once. The sample consisted of PBMCs. The chain carries TRBV27 and TRBJ2-3; TRBD2 might be the D (5 bases). This receptor was identified in a young woman in good health and CMV-seronegative. The CDR3 coding sequence is TGTGCCAGCAGTCGCGGGAGCACAGATACGCAGTATTTT. This encodes CASSRGSTDTQYF.